The source of this TCR beta chain is a study of T cell changes during pregnancy in multiple sclerosis. Only in-frame clones appear in the TCRdb table, and some are missing; sequencing was by immunoSEQ multiplex PCR. Counted here are approximately 70,000 clones, 92% occurring once; the ten biggest clones make up 1.5% to 2%. This specimen was peripheral blood, taken in the first trimester of pregnancy. The clonotype was recovered from a female donor in good health, enrolled as a control in a pregnancy study.

CDR3: CASRPGGQLRTSIAYNEQFF. CDR3 DNA: TGTGCCAGCAGACCTGGAGGACAGCTCAGGACCTCAATCGCCTACAATGAGCAGTTCTTC. The gene calls are TRBV28 and TRBJ2-1, with D perhaps matching TRBD1 (6 bases). This CDR3 comprises 20 residues. Germline values: CDR1 MDHEN, CDR2 SYDVKM. V was clipped by 6 bases and J by 2 bases, with 29 bases between them. Looking up the rest from reference TRBV28 and TRBJ2-1 gives the full variable domain: DVKVTQSSRYLVKRTGEKVFLECVQDMDHENMFWYRQDPGLGLRLIYFSYDVKMKEKGDIPEGYSVSREKKERFSLILESASTNQTSMYLCASRPGGQLRTSIAYNEQFFGPGTRLTVL.